This is a list of T cell receptor beta chains from one sample in a study of blood T cell repertoires in COVID-19. TCRdb keeps only in-frame clones here, not all; method: immunoSEQ multiplex PCR. The table includes about 86,000 clones, around 89% detected once. The sample taken for sequencing was PBMCs or T cells enriched from blood (not recorded which). These receptors were taken from a woman aged 50 to 60 with acute COVID-19. CDR3s include the opening cysteine and the closing phenylalanine or tryptophan. Each record gives: D gene, clone size, J gene, V gene, CDR3 protein, CDR3 DNA. D genes are given only for firm matches. Not all rows give a size; the values are once, few, many and, for expanded clones, a class.

NA NA TRBJ2-3 TRBV18 CASSPAVADTQYF TGTGCCAGCTCACCAGCAGTGGCAGATACGCAGTATTTT
TRBD2 NA TRBJ2-3 TRBV4-3 CASSRDLAGSGTDTQYF TGCGCCAGCAGTAGAGATCTAGCGGGAAGTGGCACAGATACGCAGTATTTT
NA NA TRBJ2-1 TRBV4-1 CASDAGHSYNEQFF TGCGCCAGCGACGCGGGCCACTCCTACAATGAGCAGTTCTTC
TRBD2 NA TRBJ2-2 TRBV4-1 CASSQGLAGIITGELFF TGCGCCAGCAGCCAAGGACTAGCGGGGATCATCACCGGGGAGCTGTTTTTT
TRBD1 NA TRBJ1-2 TRBV27 CASRTGYYGYTF TGTGCCAGCAGGACAGGGTACTATGGCTACACCTTC
NA NA TRBJ2-1 TRBV6-5 CASSSPTSRPYNEQFF TGTGCCAGCAGTTCGCCAACTAGCCGACCCTACAATGAGCAGTTCTTC
NA NA TRBJ1-1 TRBV5-1 CASSEIAGETEAFF TGCGCCAGCAGCGAAATTGCAGGGGAGACTGAAGCTTTCTTT
TRBD1 NA TRBJ1-2 TRBV14 CASSQFTGEGYTF TGTGCCAGCAGCCAGTTTACAGGGGAGGGCTACACCTTC
NA few TRBJ2-1 TRBV24-1 CATSYRDEQFF TGTGCCACCAGCTACCGGGATGAGCAGTTCTTC
TRBD1 NA TRBJ2-7 TRBV6-2/TRBV6-3 CASSTGQGLRYEQYF TGTGCCAGCAGTACCGGACAGGGGTTGAGATACGAGCAGTACTTC
NA NA TRBJ2-2 TRBV29-1 CSVDRRVTGELFF TGCAGCGTTGATCGGAGGGTCACCGGGGAGCTGTTTTTT
NA NA TRBJ1-2 TRBV9 CASSARTEVYGYTF TGTGCCAGCAGCGCCAGGACGGAGGTCTATGGCTACACCTTC
NA NA TRBJ1-2 TRBV30 CAWSDDTGRETNYGYTF TGTGCCTGGAGCGACGATACAGGGAGGGAAACTAACTATGGCTACACCTTC
TRBD1 NA TRBJ2-2 TRBV10-3 CAIKQTGGHTGELFF TGTGCCATCAAGCAGACAGGGGGCCACACCGGGGAGCTGTTTTTT
NA once TRBJ2-1 TRBV24-1 CATSGPPDNEQFF TGTGCCACCAGTGGTCCCCCGGACAATGAGCAGTTCTTC
TRBD1 NA TRBJ2-2 TRBV19 CASSLRTGPGTGELFF TGTGCCAGTAGCCTACGGACAGGGCCGGGGACCGGGGAGCTGTTTTTT
NA NA TRBJ1-5 TRBV24-1 CATSPTGLQPQHF TGTGCCACCAGTCCGACAGGTCTTCAGCCCCAGCATTTT
TRBD1 once TRBJ1-3 TRBV6-5 CASTPGGNGNTIYF TGTGCCAGCACCCCAGGGGGCAATGGAAACACCATATATTTT
TRBD1 NA TRBJ2-7 TRBV6-5 CASSYRTGDEQYF TGTGCCAGCAGTTACCGGACAGGAGACGAGCAGTACTTC
NA NA TRBJ2-7 TRBV19 CASSPGPRRHYEQYF TGTGCCAGTAGTCCAGGCCCCAGACGACACTACGAGCAGTACTTC
TRBD2 NA TRBJ2-1 TRBV5-8 CASSLARASGSNEQFF TGTGCCAGCAGCTTGGCCAGGGCTAGCGGGAGCAATGAGCAGTTCTTC
NA NA TRBJ2-5 TRBV3-1/TRBV3-2 CASSPTGQETQYF TGTGCCAGCAGCCCCACAGGGCAAGAGACCCAGTACTTC
TRBD2 NA TRBJ2-1 TRBV2 CASSRDYNNEQFF TGTGCCAGCAGTCGGGACTACAACAATGAGCAGTTCTTC
NA NA TRBJ2-7 TRBV29-1 CSVEDGTYYEQYF TGCAGCGTTGAAGATGGGACTTACTACGAGCAGTACTTC
TRBD1 NA TRBJ2-7 TRBV6-2/TRBV6-3 CASSSGQGTKELYEQYF TGTGCCAGCAGTTCGGGACAGGGGACCAAGGAGCTCTACGAGCAGTACTTC
NA NA TRBJ1-5 TRBV18 CASSPPGQGKYSNQPQHF TGTGCCAGCTCACCACCGGGACAAGGGAAATATAGCAATCAGCCCCAGCATTTT
NA once TRBJ2-3 TRBV4-1 CASSQERRDTQYF TGCGCCAGCAGCCAAGAAAGGAGAGATACGCAGTATTTT
TRBD2 NA TRBJ2-2 TRBV6-2/TRBV6-3 CASSRVGLAGPPASGELFF TGTGCCAGCAGCCGCGTCGGACTAGCGGGACCCCCCGCAAGCGGGGAGCTGTTTTTT
TRBD1 NA TRBJ1-4 TRBV27 CASSVTGVSTNEKLFF TGTGCCAGCAGTGTGACAGGGGTGTCAACTAATGAAAAACTGTTTTTT
NA once TRBJ1-5 TRBV19 CASSIEDNSDSNQPQHF TGTGCCAGTAGTATTGAGGACAACTCAGATAGCAATCAGCCCCAGCATTTT
NA NA TRBJ2-7 TRBV19 CASTPRFSSYEQYF TGTGCCAGTACCCCCCGGTTCTCCTCCTACGAGCAGTACTTC